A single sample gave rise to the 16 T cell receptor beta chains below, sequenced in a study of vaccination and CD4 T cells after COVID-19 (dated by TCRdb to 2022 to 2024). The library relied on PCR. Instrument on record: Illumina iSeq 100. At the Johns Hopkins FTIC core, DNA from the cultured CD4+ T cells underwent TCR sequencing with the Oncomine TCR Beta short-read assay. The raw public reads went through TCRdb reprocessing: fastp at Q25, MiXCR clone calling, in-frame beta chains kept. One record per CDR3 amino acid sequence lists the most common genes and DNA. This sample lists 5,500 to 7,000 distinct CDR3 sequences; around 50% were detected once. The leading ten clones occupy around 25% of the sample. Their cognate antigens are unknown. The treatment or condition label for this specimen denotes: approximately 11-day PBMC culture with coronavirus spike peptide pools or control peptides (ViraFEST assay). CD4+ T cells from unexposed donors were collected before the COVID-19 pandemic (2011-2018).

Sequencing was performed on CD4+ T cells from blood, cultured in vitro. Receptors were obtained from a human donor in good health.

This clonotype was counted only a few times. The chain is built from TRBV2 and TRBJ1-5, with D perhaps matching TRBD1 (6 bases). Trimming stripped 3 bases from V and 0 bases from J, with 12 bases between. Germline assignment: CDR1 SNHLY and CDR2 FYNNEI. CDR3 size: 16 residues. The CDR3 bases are TGTGCCAGCAGTGAGATAGGGGGACTTAGCAATCAGCCCCAGCATTTT. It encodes CASSEIGGLSNQPQHF.

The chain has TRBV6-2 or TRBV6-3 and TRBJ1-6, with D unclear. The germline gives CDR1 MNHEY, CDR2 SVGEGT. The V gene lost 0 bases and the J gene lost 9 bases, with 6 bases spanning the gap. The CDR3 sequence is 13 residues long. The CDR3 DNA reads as TGTGCCAGCAGTTACTCGCCTCCTTCACCCCTCCACTTT. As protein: CASSYSPPSPLHF.

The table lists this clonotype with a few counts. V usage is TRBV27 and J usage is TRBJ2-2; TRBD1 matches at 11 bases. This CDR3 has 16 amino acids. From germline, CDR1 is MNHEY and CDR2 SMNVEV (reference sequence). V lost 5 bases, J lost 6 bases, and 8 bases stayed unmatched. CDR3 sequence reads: CASSDPGQGVAGELFF. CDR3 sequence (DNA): TGTGCCAGCAGTGATCCGGGACAGGGGGTGGCCGGGGAGCTGTTTTTT.

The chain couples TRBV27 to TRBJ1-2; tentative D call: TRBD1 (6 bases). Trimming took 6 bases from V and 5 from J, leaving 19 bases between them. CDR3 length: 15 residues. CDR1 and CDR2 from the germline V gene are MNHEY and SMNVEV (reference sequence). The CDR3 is CASSDSRGGAYGYTF. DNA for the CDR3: TGTGCCAGCAGCGACAGCCGTGGGGGGGCGTATGGCTACACCTTC.

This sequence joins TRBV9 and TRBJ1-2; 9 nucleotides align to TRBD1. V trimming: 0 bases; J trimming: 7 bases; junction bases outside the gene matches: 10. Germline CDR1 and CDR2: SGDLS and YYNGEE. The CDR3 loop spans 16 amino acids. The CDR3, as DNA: TGTGCCAGCAGCGTAGTTAAAATGGGACAGGGAGCTGGCTACACCTTC. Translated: CASSVVKMGQGAGYTF. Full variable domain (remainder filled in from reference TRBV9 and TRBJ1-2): DSGVTQTPKHLITATGQRVTLRCSPRSGDLSVYWYQQSLDQGLQFLIQYYNGEERAKGNILERFSAQQFPDLHSELNLSSLELGDSALYFCASSVVKMGQGAGYTFGSGTRLTVV.

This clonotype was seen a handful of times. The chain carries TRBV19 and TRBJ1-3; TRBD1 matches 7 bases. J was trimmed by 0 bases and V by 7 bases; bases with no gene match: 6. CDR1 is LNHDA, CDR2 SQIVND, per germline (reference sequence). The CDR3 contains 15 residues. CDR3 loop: CASMWDSSSGNTIYF. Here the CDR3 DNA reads TGTGCCAGTATGTGGGACAGCTCCTCTGGAAACACCATATATTTT.

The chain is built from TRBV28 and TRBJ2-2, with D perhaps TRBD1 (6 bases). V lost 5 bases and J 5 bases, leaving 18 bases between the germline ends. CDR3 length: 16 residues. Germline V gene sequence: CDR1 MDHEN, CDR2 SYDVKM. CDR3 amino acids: CASSPSGAALTGELFF. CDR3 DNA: TGTGCCAGCAGTCCATCAGGGGCAGCCCTGACCGGGGAGCTGTTTTTT.

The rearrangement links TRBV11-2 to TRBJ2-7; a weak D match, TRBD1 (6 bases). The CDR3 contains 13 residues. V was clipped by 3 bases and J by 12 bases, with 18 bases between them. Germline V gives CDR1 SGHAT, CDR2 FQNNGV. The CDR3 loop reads CASSFYGTDSGYF. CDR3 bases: TGTGCCAGCAGCTTCTACGGGACGGACAGCGGGTACTTC.

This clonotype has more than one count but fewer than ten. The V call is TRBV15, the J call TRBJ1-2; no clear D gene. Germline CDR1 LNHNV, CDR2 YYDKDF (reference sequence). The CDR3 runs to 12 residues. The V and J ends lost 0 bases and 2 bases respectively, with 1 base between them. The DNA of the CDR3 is TGTGCCACCAGCAGAGACAACTATGGCTACACCTTC. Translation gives CATSRDNYGYTF.

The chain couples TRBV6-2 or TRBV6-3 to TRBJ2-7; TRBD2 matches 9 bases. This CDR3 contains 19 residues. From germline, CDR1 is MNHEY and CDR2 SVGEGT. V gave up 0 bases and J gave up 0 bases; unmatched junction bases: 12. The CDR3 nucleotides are TGTGCCAGCAGTTACTCGGTTGGTAGCGGGGGCTTGAGCTCCTACGAGCAGTACTTC. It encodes CASSYSVGSGGLSSYEQYF.

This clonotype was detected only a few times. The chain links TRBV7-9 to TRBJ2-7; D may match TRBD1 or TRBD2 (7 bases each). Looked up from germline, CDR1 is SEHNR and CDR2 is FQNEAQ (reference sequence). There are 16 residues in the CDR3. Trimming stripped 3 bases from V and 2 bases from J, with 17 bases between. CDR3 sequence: CASSFRQGGGPYEQYF. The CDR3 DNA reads TGTGCCAGCAGCTTTAGACAGGGCGGGGGCCCCTACGAGCAGTACTTC.

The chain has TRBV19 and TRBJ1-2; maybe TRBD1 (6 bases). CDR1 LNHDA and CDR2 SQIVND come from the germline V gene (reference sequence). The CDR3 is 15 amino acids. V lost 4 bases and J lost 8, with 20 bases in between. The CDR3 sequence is CASSTQGGSLYGYTF. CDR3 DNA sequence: TGTGCCAGTAGTACACAGGGAGGGTCTCTATACGGCTACACCTTC.

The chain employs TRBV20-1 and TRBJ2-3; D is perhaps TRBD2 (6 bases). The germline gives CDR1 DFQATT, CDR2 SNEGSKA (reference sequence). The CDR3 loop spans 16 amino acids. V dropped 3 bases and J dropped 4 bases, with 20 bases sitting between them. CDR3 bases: TGCAGTGCTAGGGTGTTTACCGGGAGTGGTGCAGATACGCAGTATTTT. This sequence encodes CSARVFTGSGADTQYF.

The DNA for the CDR3 is TGTGCCAGCAGCCCTTCGGGGCGGGGACTGGGCACAGATACGCAGTATTTT. This encodes CASSPSGRGLGTDTQYF. The rearrangement uses TRBV7-9 and TRBJ2-3, with D possibly matching TRBD2 (6 bases). Between the trimmed V and J ends, which lost 5 bases and 1 base, there was a span of 19 bases. The CDR3 is 17 amino acids. The germline V gene has CDR1 SEHNR and CDR2 FQNEAQ (reference sequence).

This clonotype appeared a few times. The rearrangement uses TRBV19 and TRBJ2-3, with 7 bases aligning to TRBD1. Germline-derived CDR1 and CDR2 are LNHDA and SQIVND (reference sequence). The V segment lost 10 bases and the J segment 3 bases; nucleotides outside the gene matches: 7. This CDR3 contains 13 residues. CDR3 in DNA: TGTGCCACCGGACCAGGGGGAACAGATACGCAGTATTTT. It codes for CATGPGGTDTQYF.

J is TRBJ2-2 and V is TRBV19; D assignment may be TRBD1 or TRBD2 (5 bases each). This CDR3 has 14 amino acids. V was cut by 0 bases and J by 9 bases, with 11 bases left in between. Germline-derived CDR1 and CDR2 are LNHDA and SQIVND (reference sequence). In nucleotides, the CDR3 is TGTGCCAGTAGTATAGATCTGGGACCTAGGGAGCTGTTTTTT. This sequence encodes CASSIDLGPRELFF.